These T cell receptor beta chains were read from a single sample in a study of blood T cell repertoires in COVID-19. This table comes from immunoSEQ multiplex PCR, and its TCRdb copy is limited to in-frame clones, with some not included. Found here are about 62,000 clones, roughly 72% of them singletons; the top ten hold about 6%. What was sequenced was peripheral blood. Receptors were obtained from a woman in her forties or fifties with active or convalescent COVID-19. Each CDR3 is given with its conserved first and last residue. A D gene is named only where the DNA matches it firmly. The listing skips clone size in some rows; elsewhere it reads once, few, many or a size class.

-	TRBJ2-7	TRBD2	TRBV10-3	TGTGCCATCAGTGAGTCGACTAGCGGGACCTACGAGCAGTACTTC	CAISESTSGTYEQYF
-	TRBJ2-7	TRBD1	TRBV30	TGTGCCTGGAGTCCGACCGGGACAGGGGGCAGGAACGAGCAGTACTTC	CAWSPTGTGGRNEQYF
-	TRBJ1-2	-	TRBV10-3	TGTGCCATCAGTGAGCAGGGGCCCACCTATGGCTACACCTTC	CAISEQGPTYGYTF
-	TRBJ2-1	TRBD2	TRBV5-1	TGCGCCAGCAGCCCGTCGGCCCGACTAGCGATGCATGAGCAGTTCTTC	CASSPSARLAMHEQFF
few	TRBJ2-7	-	TRBV7-2	TGTGCCAGCAGCTTAATACACTACGAGCAGTACTTC	CASSLIHYEQYF
few	TRBJ2-5	TRBD2	TRBV4-3	TGCGCCAGCAGCCAAGCACTAGCGGGAGGAGGAGAGACCCAGTACTTC	CASSQALAGGGETQYF
-	TRBJ1-6	-	TRBV5-1	TGCGCCAGCAGCGCCCAAGTGGGGGGGCCGGTCGATAATTCACCCCTCCACTTT	CASSAQVGGPVDNSPLHF
-	TRBJ1-2	-	TRBV6-5	TGTGCCAGCACCCGGACACCCTCCCATGGCTACACCTTC	CASTRTPSHGYTF
-	TRBJ2-7	TRBD1	TRBV11-1	TGTGCCAGCAGCTTGGACAGGGGACCCCTCACCTACGAGCAGTACTTC	CASSLDRGPLTYEQYF
-	TRBJ1-1	TRBD1	TRBV11-1	TGTGCCAGCAGACTTGGACAGGGAAACACTGAAGCTTTCTTT	CASRLGQGNTEAFF
many	TRBJ1-2	-	TRBV4-1	TGCGCCAGCAGCCAATTTTCGACGGAGTACTATGGCTACACCTTC	CASSQFSTEYYGYTF
-	TRBJ1-5	-	TRBV20-1	TGCAGTGCTAGTAACGGGAATAATCAGCCCCAGCATTTT	CSASNGNNQPQHF
-	TRBJ2-7	-	TRBV21-1	TGTGCCAGCAGCAAAGCCCTGACTAGCGGGAGCGGCTACGAGCAGTACTTC	CASSKALTSGSGYEQYF
-	TRBJ2-5	-	TRBV3-1/TRBV3-2	TGTGCCAGCAGCCAAGACCCGACTGAACAAGAGACCCAGTACTTC	CASSQDPTEQETQYF
-	TRBJ2-5	TRBD1	TRBV7-2	TGTGCCAGCAGCCCGGGACAGGGTGTGACCCAGTACTTC	CASSPGQGVTQYF
many	TRBJ1-2	-	TRBV5-4	TGTGCCAGCAGCGGTGGGGGGTCTAACTATGGCTACACCTTC	CASSGGGSNYGYTF
-	TRBJ2-1	TRBD1	TRBV5-6	TGTGCCAGCAGCTTGGGAATGGGGACAGGGCTCGATGAGCAGTTCTTC	CASSLGMGTGLDEQFF
-	TRBJ1-4	TRBD1	TRBV5-1	TGCGCCAGCAGCGCTGACAGGGCGAATGAAAAACTGTTTTTT	CASSADRANEKLFF
few	TRBJ2-7	-	TRBV11-2	TGTGCCAGCAGCTTACCCACCTACGAGCAGTACTTC	CASSLPTYEQYF
-	TRBJ2-7	-	TRBV2	TGTGCCAGCAGTGAACGGGACGAGCAGTACTTC	CASSERDEQYF
-	TRBJ2-7	-	TRBV7-9	TGTGCCAGCAGCTTAGCTCCCGACGGGGGGCAGTACTTC	CASSLAPDGGQYF
-	TRBJ1-2	-	TRBV19	TGTGCCAGTAGTCCTCGACAGGTCGGTGGCTATGGCTACACCTTC	CASSPRQVGGYGYTF
-	TRBJ2-1	TRBD2	TRBV29-1	TGCAGCGTTGAGGACGGGGGGAATGAGCAGTTCTTC	CSVEDGGNEQFF
-	TRBJ2-2	TRBD2	TRBV30	TGTGCCTGGCAACCGGGACTAGCGGGAGCCGGGGAGCTGTTTTTT	CAWQPGLAGAGELFF
-	TRBJ1-5	TRBD1	TRBV2	TGTGCCAGCAGTCCGACAGGGCTTAGCAATCAGCCCCAGCATTTT	CASSPTGLSNQPQHF
-	TRBJ1-2	-	TRBV7-3	TGTGCCAGCAGCTTAACGCACAGGAACTATGGCTACACCTTC	CASSLTHRNYGYTF
-	TRBJ1-6	-	TRBV12-3/TRBV12-4	TGTGCCAGCACCCGGGGGAATTCACCCCTCCACTTT	CASTRGNSPLHF
-	TRBJ1-1	-	TRBV6-5	TGTGCCAGCAGGGACCGGGGGGGAGCGAACACTGAAGCTTTCTTT	CASRDRGGANTEAFF
-	TRBJ2-7	TRBD1	TRBV2	TGTGCCAGCACGTGGACAGGGCCTCGCCGCGAGCAGTACTTC	CASTWTGPRREQYF
-	TRBJ1-2	TRBD1	TRBV12-3/TRBV12-4	TGTGCCAGCAGCCGTGACAGGGGCTATGGCTACACCTTC	CASSRDRGYGYTF
-	TRBJ2-3	TRBD2	TRBV19	TGTGCCAGTAAAGTCGGGCTAGCGGGAGGGCTCGGCACAGATACGCAGTATTTT	CASKVGLAGGLGTDTQYF
-	TRBJ1-2	-	TRBV2	TGTGCCAGCAGTCCAGGCCTCTCTAACTATGGCTACACCTTC	CASSPGLSNYGYTF
-	TRBJ2-3	TRBD2	TRBV4-3	TGCGCCAGCAGCCAAGATTGGGGGCTAGCGGGAAACACAGATACGCAGTATTTT	CASSQDWGLAGNTDTQYF
-	TRBJ2-2	TRBD2	TRBV30	TGTGCCTGGAGTGGACTAGCGGGAGCGAACACCGGGGAGCTGTTTTTT	CAWSGLAGANTGELFF
many	TRBJ2-7	-	TRBV12-3/TRBV12-4	TGTGCCAGCAGTGGGGGTGGGGGCCACGAGCAGTACTTC	CASSGGGGHEQYF
-	TRBJ1-2	TRBD1	TRBV19	TGTGCCAGTAGTACCTTCCTAGACCGGGACAGGGGATCCGGCTATGGCTACACCTTC	CASSTFLDRDRGSGYGYTF
-	TRBJ1-1	TRBD1	TRBV18	TGTGCCAGCTCACCATTTTGGGGACAGGGCACTGAAGCTTTCTTT	CASSPFWGQGTEAFF
-	TRBJ1-4	TRBD1	TRBV6-5	TGTGCCAGCAGTCCCAGACAGGGAGTAATGAAGAAACTGTTTTTT	CASSPRQGVMKKLFF
-	TRBJ2-3	TRBD2	TRBV5-4	TGTGCCAGCAGCCCGGGAGGGCGGGGCACAGATACGCAGTATTTT	CASSPGGRGTDTQYF
-	TRBJ1-6	TRBD1	TRBV28	TGTGCCAGCAGTTTCCTCGGACAGGGGGCCTCACCCCTCCACTTT	CASSFLGQGASPLHF
-	TRBJ2-1	-	TRBV11-2	TGTGCCAGCAGCCCCGTCCGGGTGTGGTCCTACAATGAGCAGTTCTTC	CASSPVRVWSYNEQFF
-	TRBJ1-2	TRBD1	TRBV5-5	TGTGCCAGCAGCGCAAGGACAGGGGAGTATGGCTACACCTTC	CASSARTGEYGYTF
-	TRBJ1-4	TRBD1	TRBV24-1	TGTGCCACCAGTGATTCAGGGGGCGCTAATGAAAAACTGTTTTTT	CATSDSGGANEKLFF
-	TRBJ2-1	-	TRBV24-1	TGTGCCACCAGTGATTTTCCCAGGCTACTCTCCTACAATGAGCAGTTCTTC	CATSDFPRLLSYNEQFF